Listed below are T cell receptor beta chains from one sample, sequenced in a study of blood T cell repertoires in COVID-19. This table comes from immunoSEQ multiplex PCR, and its TCRdb copy is limited to in-frame clones, with some not included. The sample consists of around 220,000 clones, 70% to 85% of them appearing once. Sequencing input: peripheral blood. The source is an elderly woman with COVID-19, enrolled during active disease. Each CDR3 is given with its conserved first and last residue. The D gene is left open where the match is weak. Clone size is not always given. Where it is, it says once, few, many or a class for expanded clones.

J gene: TRBJ2-1
clone size: NA
CDR3 length: 13
D gene: NA
V gene: TRBV5-1
CDR3 DNA: TGCGCCAGCAGCTTGGAGCCGAACAATGAGCAGTTCTTC
CDR3 protein: CASSLEPNNEQFF

J gene: TRBJ1-2
clone size: NA
CDR3 length: 17
D gene: TRBD1
V gene: TRBV28
CDR3 DNA: TGTGCCAGCAGTTTACCCCCCCCCAGGGGGCCTAACTATGGCTACACCTTC
CDR3 protein: CASSLPPPRGPNYGYTF

J gene: TRBJ1-4
clone size: few
CDR3 length: 15
D gene: NA
V gene: TRBV5-1
CDR3 DNA: TGCGCCAGCGCTCTGAGTGGGCGGGGAGAAGAAAAACTGTTTTTT
CDR3 protein: CASALSGRGEEKLFF

J gene: TRBJ2-7
clone size: NA
CDR3 length: 13
D gene: TRBD1
V gene: TRBV11-1
CDR3 DNA: TGTGCCAGCAGCAAAACAGGGGACTACGAGCAGTACTTC
CDR3 protein: CASSKTGDYEQYF

J gene: TRBJ1-6
clone size: NA
CDR3 length: 16
D gene: TRBD1
V gene: TRBV11-2
CDR3 DNA: TGTGCCAGCAGCTTAGAGTCCGGACAGGGAAATTCACCCCTCCACTTT
CDR3 protein: CASSLESGQGNSPLHF

J gene: TRBJ2-1
clone size: once
CDR3 length: 17
D gene: TRBD2
V gene: TRBV7-8
CDR3 DNA: TGTGCCAGCAGCTTCTCCGCGAGCGGGAGCCCCTACAATGAGCAGTTCTTC
CDR3 protein: CASSFSASGSPYNEQFF

J gene: TRBJ1-3
clone size: NA
CDR3 length: 14
D gene: NA
V gene: TRBV27
CDR3 DNA: TGTGCCAGCAGTTTAACAGGTCAGGGAAACACCATATATTTT
CDR3 protein: CASSLTGQGNTIYF

J gene: TRBJ2-3
clone size: few
CDR3 length: 16
D gene: TRBD2
V gene: TRBV5-1
CDR3 DNA: TGCGCCAGCAGCCGATATAGCGGGGGGGCTGGAGATACGCAGTATTTT
CDR3 protein: CASSRYSGGAGDTQYF

J gene: TRBJ1-4
clone size: NA
CDR3 length: 15
D gene: NA
V gene: TRBV5-6
CDR3 DNA: TGTGCCAGCAGCTTGGGTGCAGGAACTAATGAAAAACTGTTTTTT
CDR3 protein: CASSLGAGTNEKLFF

J gene: TRBJ1-1
clone size: NA
CDR3 length: 14
D gene: NA
V gene: TRBV3-1/TRBV3-2
CDR3 DNA: TGTGCCAGCAGCCCGAGAGGGATGAACACTGAAGCTTTCTTT
CDR3 protein: CASSPRGMNTEAFF

J gene: TRBJ2-7
clone size: NA
CDR3 length: 12
D gene: TRBD2
V gene: TRBV6-5
CDR3 DNA: TGTGCCAGCAATCATCGGGGGGGCGAGCAGTACTTC
CDR3 protein: CASNHRGGEQYF

J gene: TRBJ1-4
clone size: NA
CDR3 length: 17
D gene: TRBD1
V gene: TRBV5-6
CDR3 DNA: TGTGCCAGCAGCTTGGGTGGGACAGAGGCAACTAATGAAAAACTGTTTTTT
CDR3 protein: CASSLGGTEATNEKLFF

J gene: TRBJ1-3
clone size: few
CDR3 length: 17
D gene: TRBD1
V gene: TRBV3-1/TRBV3-2
CDR3 DNA: TGTGCCAGCAGCCAAGGATACTTGACAGGGGACGGAAACACCATATATTTT
CDR3 protein: CASSQGYLTGDGNTIYF

J gene: TRBJ1-5
clone size: NA
CDR3 length: 13
D gene: NA
V gene: TRBV28
CDR3 DNA: TGTGCCAGCAGTTTTGGAGAAAATCAGCCCCAGCATTTT
CDR3 protein: CASSFGENQPQHF

J gene: TRBJ2-7
clone size: NA
CDR3 length: 13
D gene: TRBD1
V gene: TRBV5-1
CDR3 DNA: TGCGCCAGCAGCTTGGATACAGGGGCCGAGCAGTACTTC
CDR3 protein: CASSLDTGAEQYF

J gene: TRBJ2-7
clone size: once
CDR3 length: 15
D gene: NA
V gene: TRBV15
CDR3 DNA: TGTGCCACCAGCAGAGATCGTGGTACGGCCTACGAGCAGTACTTC
CDR3 protein: CATSRDRGTAYEQYF

J gene: TRBJ1-1
clone size: NA
CDR3 length: 13
D gene: TRBD1
V gene: TRBV7-6
CDR3 DNA: TGTGCCAGCAGCTTAGAACAGGGGGCGGGGACTTTCTTT
CDR3 protein: CASSLEQGAGTFF

J gene: TRBJ1-2
clone size: NA
CDR3 length: 12
D gene: NA
V gene: TRBV16
CDR3 DNA: TGTGCCAGCAGTCCCACCCGGGATGGCTACACCTTC
CDR3 protein: CASSPTRDGYTF

J gene: TRBJ2-7
clone size: once
CDR3 length: 18
D gene: NA
V gene: TRBV5-6
CDR3 DNA: TGTGCCAGCAGCTTGAGACAGGTAGGGGAGGGTTGGACATACGAGCAGTACTTC
CDR3 protein: CASSLRQVGEGWTYEQYF

J gene: TRBJ1-5
clone size: NA
CDR3 length: 13
D gene: NA
V gene: TRBV7-9
CDR3 DNA: TGTGCCAGCAGCTTATTCCAGGGGCAGCCCCAGCATTTT
CDR3 protein: CASSLFQGQPQHF

J gene: TRBJ1-2
clone size: NA
CDR3 length: 17
D gene: NA
V gene: TRBV9
CDR3 DNA: TGTGCCAGCAGCGTAACGGCGGCCCCTGAGACGGGCTATGGCTACACCTTC
CDR3 protein: CASSVTAAPETGYGYTF

J gene: TRBJ1-2
clone size: NA
CDR3 length: 13
D gene: NA
V gene: TRBV5-1
CDR3 DNA: TGCGCCAGCAGCTCCAGGGAGGACTATGGCTACACCTTC
CDR3 protein: CASSSREDYGYTF

J gene: TRBJ1-6
clone size: NA
CDR3 length: 15
D gene: NA
V gene: TRBV27
CDR3 DNA: TGTGCCAGCAGTTCTCAGGGCCCGGGCAGTTCACCCCTCCACTTT
CDR3 protein: CASSSQGPGSSPLHF

J gene: TRBJ2-3
clone size: NA
CDR3 length: 15
D gene: NA
V gene: TRBV6-4
CDR3 DNA: TGTGCCAGCAGAGCTAACTTCTGGCGGGCAGATACGCAGTATTTT
CDR3 protein: CASRANFWRADTQYF

J gene: TRBJ1-1
clone size: NA
CDR3 length: 13
D gene: NA
V gene: TRBV2
CDR3 DNA: TGTGCCAGCAGTCTACAGGTGAACACTGAAGCTTTCTTT
CDR3 protein: CASSLQVNTEAFF

J gene: TRBJ1-4
clone size: few
CDR3 length: 14
D gene: NA
V gene: TRBV19
CDR3 DNA: TGTGCCAGTAGTATAGAGGGGCCTCAGGGAAAACTGTTTTTT
CDR3 protein: CASSIEGPQGKLFF

J gene: TRBJ2-5
clone size: NA
CDR3 length: 14
D gene: NA
V gene: TRBV6-2/TRBV6-3
CDR3 DNA: TGTGCCAGCAGTTCCCGACAGATCCAAGAGACCCAGTACTTC
CDR3 protein: CASSSRQIQETQYF

J gene: TRBJ1-3
clone size: NA
CDR3 length: 14
D gene: TRBD1
V gene: TRBV28
CDR3 DNA: TGTGCCAGCAGGGTGACAGGGGGAGGTGACACCATATATTTT
CDR3 protein: CASRVTGGGDTIYF

J gene: TRBJ1-1
clone size: NA
CDR3 length: 16
D gene: NA
V gene: TRBV7-8
CDR3 DNA: TGTGCCAGCAGCTTAGCCCCGATAGCGGGTAATCCTGAAGCTTTCTTT
CDR3 protein: CASSLAPIAGNPEAFF

J gene: TRBJ2-6
clone size: NA
CDR3 length: 15
D gene: NA
V gene: TRBV27
CDR3 DNA: TGTGCCAGCAGCCTGGGCGGGATCGGGGCCAACGTCCTGACTTTC
CDR3 protein: CASSLGGIGANVLTF

J gene: TRBJ1-1
clone size: NA
CDR3 length: 14
D gene: NA
V gene: TRBV3-1/TRBV3-2
CDR3 DNA: TGTGCCAGCAGCCAAGTCTCAGGGTACACTGAAGCTTTCTTT
CDR3 protein: CASSQVSGYTEAFF

J gene: TRBJ2-3
clone size: NA
CDR3 length: 14
D gene: TRBD1
V gene: TRBV19
CDR3 DNA: TGTGCCAGTAGTAACAGGGGAATAACAGATACGCAGTATTTT
CDR3 protein: CASSNRGITDTQYF

J gene: TRBJ1-1
clone size: NA
CDR3 length: 14
D gene: NA
V gene: TRBV5-1
CDR3 DNA: TGCGCCAGCAGCCCCCGGACACCAAGCACTGAAGCTTTCTTT
CDR3 protein: CASSPRTPSTEAFF

J gene: TRBJ1-1
clone size: NA
CDR3 length: 14
D gene: NA
V gene: TRBV18
CDR3 DNA: TGTGCCAGCTCACCGACAGACCCGAACACTGAAGCTTTCTTT
CDR3 protein: CASSPTDPNTEAFF

J gene: TRBJ2-1
clone size: once
CDR3 length: 16
D gene: NA
V gene: TRBV11-2
CDR3 DNA: TGTGCCAGCAGCTGGGGGTCAGGGGCTATAAACAATGAGCAGTTCTTC
CDR3 protein: CASSWGSGAINNEQFF